One TCR beta chain is described in this entry. Its antigen is currently unknown. This sample was taken from a study of Tregs in tolerant kidney transplant recipients. Overall study results and limits: Biological reproducibility was not directly addressed in this study.

This CDR3 contains 15 residues. Trimming stripped 4 bases from V and 3 bases from J, with 15 bases between. Germline lookup yields CDR1 SGHRS and CDR2 YFSETQ. Method: immunoSEQ multiplex PCR; TCRdb's copy keeps in-frame clones and lacks some. The sample lists 200,000 to 300,000 clones; about 86% were seen once. The material sequenced was CD4+ T cells from blood. The genes are TRBV5-1 and TRBJ2-3; maybe TRBD1 (6 bases). This clonotype was obtained from a human donor in good health. The CDR3 nucleotides read TGCGCCAGCAGCCAGGGGAACAGGGTGACAGATACGCAGTATTTT. Translation: CASSQGNRVTDTQYF.